One sample yielded the 24 T cell receptor beta chains listed below, sequenced in a study of cytomegalovirus exposure and HLA in healthy donors (dated by TCRdb to 2016 to 2017). Libraries were prepared through the immunoSEQ multiplex PCR assay. For the multiplex PCR, a mixture combining 60 forward primers for TCR Vbeta segments and 13 reverse primers for TCR Jbeta segments was used. TCRdb carries this immuneACCESS record with in-frame sequences only. Its versions omit some clonotypes, under half of them owing to an unresolved V gene in the studies checked, with the rest unexplained. Present in this sample are 100,000 or so clones, 75% of which were seen just once. The ten biggest clones cover 14% of the sample. What was sequenced was PBMCs. The receptors here all came from a male donor in good health and CMV-seropositive.

The genes are TRBV6-1 and TRBJ1-3; tentatively, D is TRBD1 (6 bases). From germline, CDR1 is MNHNS and CDR2 SASEGT. The CDR3 spans 15 residues. V shed 4 bases and J shed 4 bases, with 14 bases lying between them. The CDR3 DNA sequence: TGTGCCAGCAGTGCTGGACAGCCAGTAGGAAACACCATATATTTT. Translation gives CASSAGQPVGNTIYF.

V is TRBV7-2 and J is TRBJ2-7; 9 bases fit TRBD1. CDR1 SGHTA and CDR2 FQGNSA come from the germline V gene. After removal of 1 base from V and 6 bases from J, the junction contained 4 bases not matched to a gene. The CDR3 contains 14 residues. The CDR3 region has the DNA TGTGCCAGCAGCTTAGACAGGGGGCAGGGCGAGCAGTACTTC. This encodes CASSLDRGQGEQYF.

This rearrangement joins TRBV9 to TRBJ2-3; D is uncertain. Trimming shortened V by 1 base and J by 3 bases, and 6 bases separated the two germline ends. The germline CDR1 and CDR2 sequences are SGDLS and YYNGEE. The CDR3 spans 13 residues. CDR3 DNA: TGTGCCAGCAGCGTAAGCAGGACAGATACGCAGTATTTT. This encodes CASSVSRTDTQYF.

Of note for this clone: The junction does not match germline at one end; this may be a read error. J is TRBJ1-4 and V is TRBV7-7; 9 bases are a match to TRBD1. The CDR3 extends over 14 amino acids. From germline, CDR1 is SSHAT and CDR2 FNYEAQ (reference sequence). The CDR3 coding sequence is TGTGCTAGCAGCCCCGACAGGGGGAGTGGAAAACTGTTTTTT. It yields the protein CASSPDRGSGKLFF.

The chain has TRBV5-4 and TRBJ1-4; TRBD1 is a possible D gene (6 bases). The V gene lost 1 base and the J gene lost 11 bases, with 21 bases spanning the gap. Germline V gene data show CDR1 as SGHNT and CDR2 as YYREEE (reference sequence). This CDR3 comprises 16 residues. Here the CDR3 reads CASSLKAGEYPGKLFF. The CDR3, as DNA: TGTGCCAGCAGCTTGAAGGCAGGGGAGTATCCTGGGAAACTGTTTTTT.

This clone was picked up one time. The V call is TRBV11-1, the J call TRBJ1-2; 7 nucleotides line up with TRBD1. CDR1 and CDR2 (germline): SGHAT, FQDESV (reference sequence). Trimming cost V 4 bases and J 0 bases; bases outside gene matches: 8. The length of the CDR3 is 16 residues. DNA of the CDR3: TGTGCCAGCAGCTCGACAGGGTCTCGTCCTAACTATGGCTACACCTTC. Protein product: CASSSTGSRPNYGYTF.

The chain employs TRBV7-3 and TRBJ1-1; maybe TRBD1 (5 bases). The V gene lost 2 bases and the J gene lost 10 bases, with 14 bases spanning the gap. The germline CDR1 and CDR2 sequences are SGHTA and FQGTGA. This CDR3 has 13 residues. The CDR3: CASSLGGVGRAFF. The CDR3 DNA reads as TGTGCCAGCAGCTTAGGAGGGGTAGGGAGAGCTTTCTTT. Based on the CDR3 plus reference TRBV7-3 and TRBJ1-1, the full variable domain is GAGVSQTPSNKVTEKGKYVELRCDPISGHTALYWYRQSLGQGPEFLIYFQGTGAADDSGLPNDRFFAVRPEGSVSTLKIQRTERGDSAVYLCASSLGGVGRAFFGQGTRLTVV.

This rearrangement joins TRBV7-9 to TRBJ2-1; D is possibly TRBD2 (6 bases). V shed 5 bases and J shed 0 bases, with 11 bases lying between them. CDR1 is SEHNR and CDR2 is FQNEAQ in the germline V gene (reference sequence). This CDR3 region has 15 residues. CDR3: CASSRRGNSYNEQFF. CDR3 DNA sequence: TGTGCCAGCAGCCGTCGCGGGAACTCCTACAATGAGCAGTTCTTC.

The chain uses TRBV5-4 and TRBJ2-1; TRBD2 matches 9 bases. The V segment lost 3 bases and the J segment 6 bases; nucleotides outside the gene matches: 13. Looked up from germline, CDR1 is SGHNT and CDR2 is YYREEE (reference sequence). The CDR3 consists of 17 residues. DNA for the CDR3: TGTGCCAGCAGCTACCCCATCGCGCGGGGGGGCCGCAATGAGCAGTTCTTC. Translated: CASSYPIARGGRNEQFF.

The V and J genes are TRBV14 and TRBJ2-5; TRBD1 is a possible D gene (6 bases). The V and J ends lost 7 bases and 5 bases respectively, with 14 bases between them. The CDR3 loop spans 13 amino acids. CDR1 and CDR2 from the germline V gene are SGHDN and FVKESK. CDR3 protein: CASNAGDGETQYF. The DNA of the CDR3 is TGTGCCAGCAATGCAGGGGATGGGGAGACCCAGTACTTC.

The chain is built from TRBV5-8 and TRBJ2-6, with 10 bases that match TRBD1. Germline V gives CDR1 SGHTS, CDR2 YDEGEE. V lost 5 bases, J lost 0 bases, and 8 bases stayed unmatched. This CDR3 spans 18 amino acids. CDR3 region: CASSRDRGSLSGANVLTF. CDR3 bases: TGTGCCAGCAGTCGGGACAGGGGTAGTCTCTCTGGGGCCAACGTCCTGACTTTC. Based on the CDR3 plus reference TRBV5-8 and TRBJ2-6, the full variable domain is EAGVTQSPTHLIKTRGQQATLRCSPISGHTSVYWYQQALGLGLQFLLWYDEGEERNRGNFPPRFSGRQFPNYSSELNVNALELEDSALYLCASSRDRGSLSGANVLTFGAGSRLTVL.

The gene calls are TRBV19 and TRBJ1-1; the match to TRBD1 covers 10 bases. The CDR3 totals 14 residues. V gave up 6 bases and J gave up 1 base; unmatched junction bases: 2. The germline CDR1 and CDR2 sequences are LNHDA and SQIVND (reference sequence). CDR3 residues: CASSRQGANTEAFF. The DNA for the CDR3 is TGTGCCAGTAGCCGACAGGGGGCGAACACTGAAGCTTTCTTT.

The gene calls are TRBV5-1 and TRBJ2-5; D ambiguous. The germline CDR1 and CDR2 sequences are SGHRS and YFSETQ. The CDR3 spans 13 residues. V lost 1 base and J lost 3, with 7 bases in between. CDR3 DNA sequence: TGCGCCAGCAGCTTGAGGCTAGAAGAGACCCAGTACTTC. This gives the protein CASSLRLEETQYF.

The chain links TRBV4-1 to TRBJ1-2; possibly TRBD1 for D (6 bases). Germline CDR1 and CDR2: MGHRA and YSYEKL. This CDR3 has 15 amino acids. Trimming pared 2 bases from V and 2 bases from J, leaving 12 bases between. The CDR3 loop reads CASSQSIGGNYGYTF. The CDR3, as DNA: TGCGCCAGCAGCCAAAGTATAGGGGGAAACTATGGCTACACCTTC.

The rearrangement joins TRBV25-1 to TRBJ2-7; 14 bases agree with TRBD2. This CDR3 region has 14 residues. The germline gives CDR1 MGHDK, CDR2 SYGVNS. Trimming took 8 bases from V and 2 from J; bases not matched to a gene: 2. In DNA, the CDR3 is TGTGCCAGCGCGACTAGCGGGGGGGCCTACGAGCAGTACTTC. This gives the protein CASATSGGAYEQYF.

The chain couples TRBV5-1 to TRBJ2-1; tentatively, D is TRBD1 (7 bases). Germline V gene lookup returns CDR1 SGHRS and CDR2 YFSETQ. CDR3 length equals 14 residues. The V end lost 4 bases, the J end lost 3 bases, and 11 bases lay between the germline ends. This CDR3 is CASSPRDSYNEQFF. The CDR3 DNA is TGCGCCAGCAGCCCGCGGGACAGCTACAATGAGCAGTTCTTC.

The J gene is TRBJ2-5, the V gene TRBV19; 12 nucleotides align to TRBD1. The CDR3 has 17 residues. Germline loops: CDR1 LNHDA, CDR2 SQIVND (reference sequence). V was clipped by 1 base and J by 4 bases; unmatched bases: 7. CDR3 bases: TGTGCCAGTAGTATAGCCCAGCGGGACAGGGGGCGAGAGACCCAGTACTTC. Protein product: CASSIAQRDRGRETQYF.

The gene calls are TRBV4-2 and TRBJ2-3; 8 bases line up with TRBD1. CDR3 length: 19 amino acids. V was clipped by 1 base and J by 2 bases; unmatched bases: 14. Germline-derived CDR1 and CDR2 are LGHNA and YNFKEQ. The CDR3 nucleotides are TGTGCCAGCAGCCAAGTTTCAGGGGGCTTGCACCGCAACACAGATACGCAGTATTTT. Encoded protein: CASSQVSGGLHRNTDTQYF.

J is TRBJ1-5 and V is TRBV6-6; D not certain. Trimming left V 0 bases short and J 5 bases short, with 5 bases between. This CDR3 comprises 13 residues. Looked up from germline, CDR1 is MNHNY and CDR2 is SVGAGI (reference sequence). This chain's CDR3 is CASSYSRDQPQHF. The CDR3 nucleotides read TGTGCCAGCAGTTACTCGAGGGATCAGCCCCAGCATTTT.

Note on this clone: Sequence at one end of the junction differs from germline and may be a read error. V is TRBV19 and J is TRBJ2-1; 8 bases fit TRBD1. Germline values: CDR1 LNHDA, CDR2 SQIVND (reference sequence). The CDR3 runs 15 residues. The CDR3 DNA is TGTGCCAGTAGTCCCCAAGATCAACCGGGACAGGAAAGGGTCTTC. Amino acid sequence: CASSPQDQPGQERVF.

The chain has TRBV7-9 and TRBJ2-5; TRBD1 aligns across 7 bases. With the DNA end fitting TRBJ2-7 better, the J assignment may be wrong. The CDR3 spans 13 residues. From germline, CDR1 is SEHNR and CDR2 FQNEAQ (reference sequence). CDR3 sequence: CASRGQGVYEQYF. Here the CDR3 DNA reads TGTGCCAGCAGGGGGCAGGGGGTCTACGAGCAGTACTTC.

The chain employs TRBV5-1 and TRBJ1-6; D is unclear. Germline V CDR1 and CDR2: SGHRS, YFSETQ. This CDR3 region has 16 residues. Trimming cost V 2 bases and J 0 bases, with 9 bases left between them. This CDR3 reads CASSFGGLSYNSPLHF. DNA of the CDR3: TGCGCCAGCAGCTTCGGCGGTCTCTCCTATAATTCACCCCTCCACTTT. The full variable domain, completed using reference TRBV5-1 and TRBJ1-6, is KAGVTQTPRYLIKTRGQQVTLSCSPISGHRSVSWYQQTPGQGLQFLFEYFSETQRNKGNFPGRFSGRQFSNSRSEMNVSTLELGDSALYLCASSFGGLSYNSPLHFGNGTRLTVT.

This chain connects TRBV7-2 to TRBJ1-5; D not certain. Looked up from germline, CDR1 is SGHTA and CDR2 is FQGNSA. V was clipped by 8 bases and J by 3 bases, with 14 bases between them. The CDR3 sequence is 14 residues long. The CDR3 protein is CASSSDGINQPQHF. The CDR3, as DNA: TGTGCCAGCTCATCGGACGGGATCAATCAGCCCCAGCATTTT.

The chain links TRBV7-2 to TRBJ2-1, with 10 bases aligning to TRBD2. The V and J ends lost 1 base and 4 bases, in that order; junction bases with no gene match: 4. Germline CDR1 reads SGHTA; CDR2 reads FQGNSA. The CDR3 has 16 residues. The CDR3 loop reads CASSLGPSGGYNEQFF. CDR3 nucleotide sequence: TGTGCCAGCAGCTTAGGCCCTAGCGGGGGATACAATGAGCAGTTCTTC.